This TCR beta chain derives from a study of T cells in Graves' hyperthyroidism and ophthalmopathy (dated by TCRdb to between 2018 and 2021). Concerning the study at large: Peripheral blood samples were taken at initial diagnosis, before any treatment was given. Prospective prediction of ophthalmopathy was tested in an independent validation cohort of fewer than 20 hyperthyroidism patients and 15 to 17 patients who later progressed to ophthalmopathy. The approximately 95 discovery patients were divided at random into training and test sets in a 7:3 ratio. In addition, the study compared T-cell repertoires in thyroid tissue and in blood from over 5 Graves' hyperthyroidism patients. To identify distinguishing TCR V-J signatures, a discovery cohort of around 100 patients was used, comprising 40 to 45 with Graves' ophthalmopathy and some 60 with stable Graves' hyperthyroidism. Following sampling, methimazole starting at 30 mg daily was given to hyperthyroidism patients, and high-dose intravenous methylprednisolone was given to ophthalmopathy patients. The paper describes TCR Vbeta CDR3 sequencing of roughly 130 peripheral blood samples, made up of 43 ophthalmopathy patients, more than 70 hyperthyroidism patients and 17 progressor patients. General study outcomes and caveats: No statistical method was used to fix the sample size in advance, and group allocation was not hidden from the investigators. Ophthalmopathy was separated from stable hyperthyroidism by a 13 V-J signature model, with about 86% sensitivity and around 81% specificity obtained in cross-validation and 80%/75% obtained in testing. In validation, the model predicted progression to ophthalmopathy a median of about 6 months before onset, with about 70% sensitivity and about 72% specificity. Blood samples also contained most of the expanded thyroid clonotypes (frequency above 0.001), which suggests that blood repertoires may reflect thyroid immune responses.

A patient counted as having stable Graves' hyperthyroidism if no progression to ophthalmopathy occurred over 18 months of follow-up. The hyperthyroidism patients were between 18 and 65 years old and newly diagnosed, with a disease duration of less than 2 months. Patients with uncontrolled infections, other autoimmune diseases, pregnancy or lactation were excluded. Diagnoses were based on clinical symptoms, serum thyroxine and TRAb, thyroid ultrasound and orbital computed tomography. Ficoll-Paque density gradient centrifugation was used to isolate PBMCs from approximately 11 ml of fresh peripheral blood. Total RNA was extracted using Trizol reagent, and RNA quality was assessed on an Agilent 2100 Bioanalyzer. The TCR beta CDR3 regions were amplified from the RNA transcripts. A first-round RT-PCR of the TCR CDR3 used the HTBI primer set with the Qiagen OneStep RT-PCR kit. The libraries were constructed in a second round of multiplex PCR and then size-selected and purified. Paired-end sequencing of the libraries was performed with 100 bp reads on an Illumina HiSeq2000. In the original analysis: SOAPnuke was used to process the raw data, throwing out any read that contained adapters or uncalled bases, had a mean Phred below 15, or lacked an exact constant-primer or identifier match. COPE v1.2.5 was used to merge the high-quality paired reads, and each unique nucleotide sequence was defined as a clonotype. MiTCR v1.1 was used to align the clonotypes against IMGT TRBV, TRBD and TRBJ reference segments. Analysis was restricted to V-J combinations with a frequency above 0.0001, which covered roughly 99% of repertoires. A TCS score was defined as the ratio between F50 (clonal expansion) and ExV (chaos), using BLOSUM62-based TCRdist between CDR3 peptides within each V-J. Welch's t-statistics and random forest reduced 500 to 650 V-J features to 13, which were used in a naive Bayes classifier (R e1071). TCRdb handled the public reads itself, with Q25 trimming in fastp and clone calling in MiXCR, and kept productive beta chains. Rows with one shared CDR3 protein collapse into an entry with the most common genes and DNA. The V and J calls were not made by the authors but by TCRdb's processing. This sample has under 300,000 distinct CDR3 sequences in its table, and roughly 13% of those were observed once. Less than 8% of the sample is taken by the ten largest.

Many counts were recorded for this clonotype. It has no known antigen specificity. No base qualities exist here, and no much larger clone lies one base off it. The CDR3, cysteine through phenylalanine, is 14 amino acids long. Just the 42-base CDR3 DNA is kept, in frame starting at base 1. Based on the germline V gene, the CDR1 and CDR2 sequences are MDHEN and SYDVKM. V and J are truncated by 3 bases and 10 bases respectively, leaving an intervening sequence of 18 bases. The clonotype comes from a middle-aged woman with Graves' hyperthyroidism. This chain joins TRBV28 to TRBJ1-1; 6 matching bases give a weak D call of TRBD1. Specimen: blood. The DNA sequence is as follows: TGTGCCAGCAGTTTCGGGGGCTTGGGCCCTTCAGCTTTCTTT. Protein translation: CASSFGGLGPSAFF.